This T cell receptor (beta chain) is from a study of T cells in Graves' hyperthyroidism and ophthalmopathy. Study-wide context: At the time of initial diagnosis and before any treatment, peripheral blood was collected. Study findings and constraints: Ophthalmopathy prediction by the model preceded onset by a median approximately 6.9 months.

Of note for this clonotype: The antigen is not known.

Amplification of TCR beta CDR3 regions used RNA as the template. The TCR CDR3 was amplified in a first-round RT-PCR using the HTBI primer set. From the multiplex PCR reads, TCRdb called clonotypes with MiXCR, one entry per CDR3 protein. There are fewer than 400,000 distinct CDR3 sequences in the sample; more than 20% occur only once, and more than 60% lies in the top ten. This TCR derives from a man aged 50-59 years with Graves' hyperthyroidism. Sequenced input: blood.

CDR3 residues: CASRKGNRVTNTQYF. CDR3 nucleotides: TGTGCCAGCAGGAAGGGGAACAGGGTAACAAATACGCAGTATTTT. The rearrangement uses TRBV27 and TRBJ2-3; TRBD1 might be the D (6 bases). The CDR3 loop spans 15 amino acids. Germline V gene lookup returns CDR1 MNHEY and CDR2 SMNVEV (reference sequence). The V end was cut by 6 bases, the J end by 7 bases, with 20 bases between.